The source of this T cell receptor (beta chain) is a study of blood T cell repertoires in COVID-19. The overall study: PBMCs, B-cell-depleted T cells, or T cells provided the cDNA or gDNA that made up the material.

CDR1 is SGHKS and CDR2 is YYEKEE in the germline V gene (reference sequence). V lost 5 bases and J lost 7; bases outside the gene matches: 8. This CDR3 is built from 15 residues. Libraries were prepared by immunoSEQ multiplex PCR; TCRdb keeps only in-frame clonotypes and omits some of them. The sample records approximately 230,000 clones, 80% to 90% being singletons. The sequence came from a man aged 30-40 years who had recovered from COVID-19. V gene TRBV5-5 combines with J gene TRBJ1-4, with 10 bases fitting TRBD1. The specimen sequenced was peripheral blood. CDR3 region: CASRPTGQGSEKLFF. CDR3 nucleotide sequence: TGTGCCAGCAGACCTACGGGACAGGGGAGTGAAAAACTGTTTTTT.